This T cell receptor beta chain was profiled in a study of Ad26.COV2.S vaccination and SARS-CoV-2 variants. Overall study findings and caveats: Analytic work on TCR breadth and depth might have understated the full extent of total T cell responses.

Repertoires were generated with immunoSEQ multiplex PCR, while TCRdb's copy carries only in-frame clones and drops some. The sample shows roughly 400,000 clones, 92% of them seen only once. With respect to this clone: What it binds is unknown.

Germline CDR1 reads MDHEN; CDR2 reads SYDVKM. CDR3 length: 14 amino acids. Trimming stripped 7 bases from V and 5 bases from J, with 15 bases between. Treatment indicated: around 19 received Ad26.COV2.S at low or high dose, single or two shots; about five received placebo; per-sample allocation not given. Samples analyzed were those drawn on day 63 after the first vaccine or placebo injection. Recruitment in Boston yielded a donor of adult age, 18-55 years. This TCR came from a person between 18 and 65 years old who received the Ad26.COV2.S COVID-19 vaccine or a placebo. The chain links TRBV28 to TRBJ1-5; D not resolved. The sequences come from peripheral blood, collected in a trial of Ad26.COV2.S vaccine versus placebo. CDR3 sequence reads: CASTGVRQHQPQHF. CDR3 nucleotides: TGTGCCAGCACCGGCGTGCGCCAACATCAGCCCCAGCATTTT.